The 2 T cell receptor beta chains presented below share a single source sample, sequenced in a study of OX40 agonist ivuxolimab in advanced cancers. Sequencing used immunoSEQ multiplex PCR; TCRdb keeps in-frame clones, though not all of them. The sample carries more than 20,000 clones, over 75% recorded once. The sequencing here drew on CD4+ or CD8+ T cells sorted from blood, taken in a trial of the OX40 agonist ivuxolimab. All receptors derive from an adult with an advanced solid tumor such as melanoma, head and neck, liver or kidney cancer.

The chain is built from TRBV19 and TRBJ2-1; 10 bases match TRBD2. CDR3 size: 17 residues. J lost 7 bases, V lost 4 bases, and 13 bases had no gene match. Looked up from germline, CDR1 is LNHDA and CDR2 is SQIVND (reference sequence). The CDR3 sequence: CASSTIRASGRENEQFF. The CDR3 DNA reads as TGTGCCAGTAGTACCATTCGGGCTAGCGGGAGAGAGAATGAGCAGTTCTTC.

V usage is TRBV10-3 and J usage is TRBJ2-7; 8 nucleotides agree with TRBD1. V shed 3 bases, J shed 4 bases, and the junction held 14 bases outside the gene matches. The CDR3 length is 17 residues. Germline CDR1 and CDR2: ENHRY and SYGVKD. The chain's CDR3 is CAISDDIYRQGLYEQYF. Here the CDR3 DNA reads TGTGCCATCAGTGACGACATATATCGACAGGGGCTATACGAGCAGTACTTC.